Below, one T cell receptor beta chain is given with its context. Method: immunoSEQ multiplex PCR; TCRdb's copy keeps in-frame clones and lacks some. Found here are 170,000 or so clones, approximately 82% of them singletons; the top ten hold around a sixth. Germline V CDR1 and CDR2: LNHDA, SQIVND (reference sequence). Trimming took 3 bases from V and 5 from J, leaving 20 bases between them. The CDR3 has 16 amino acids. The sample originates from a study of blood T cell repertoires in COVID-19. Material: PBMCs or T cells enriched from blood (not recorded which). This receptor was identified in a woman aged 50 to 60 who had recovered from COVID-19. The V and J genes are TRBV19 and TRBJ2-7, with D possibly TRBD1 on 5 matching bases. The CDR3 region has the DNA TGTGCCAGTAGTATCGTCTCAGGGCAGGGTTCCCACGAGCAGTACTTC. Amino acid sequence: CASSIVSGQGSHEQYF.